The present entry profiles one T cell receptor (beta chain) with its context. The record originates from a study of blood T cell repertoires in COVID-19. Background on the study: COVID-19 samples collected from the United States, Italy and Spain covered acute and convalescent phases. PBMCs, B-cell-depleted T cells, or T cells provided the cDNA or gDNA that made up the material.

Per the study methods: Scientists estimated how many nucleated cells there were by amplifying reference gene primers. Only in-frame clones appear in the TCRdb table, and some are missing; sequencing was by immunoSEQ multiplex PCR. The DNA gave D and trimming, while V, J and clone size come from that table. The data hold fewer than 130,000 clones, with around 90% observed a single time. Germline V lookup: CDR1 SGHTA, CDR2 FQGNSA. Trimming cost V 1 base and J 0 bases, with 6 bases left between them. The CDR3 extends over 14 amino acids. The specimen sequenced was peripheral blood. The chain couples TRBV7-2 to TRBJ1-2; unclear D gene. This sequence was found in a woman between 45 and 60 years old with acute or convalescent COVID-19. The CDR3 DNA sequence: TGTGCCAGCAGCTTAGGAGGCTCTAACTATGGCTACACCTTC. Translating gives CASSLGGSNYGYTF.